This T cell receptor beta chain was sequenced during a study of vaccination effects on CD4 cells after COVID-19 (dated by TCRdb to about 2022). Regarding the research as a whole: Post-vaccine samples across the study were collected a median of 72 days after the second dose, with a range of 14 to 241. SARS-CoV-2 spike-specific CD4+ TCR repertoires from before and after mRNA vaccination were compared in COVID-19 convalescent patients and in infection-naive vaccine recipients. The full study included around nine COVID-19 convalescent patients and several SARS-CoV-2-naive healthy vaccine recipients. Cultures from other donors in the study were sequenced using the Oncomine TCR Beta short-read assay on an Illumina iSeq 100.

Points on this clone: What antigen it recognizes has not been identified. Base qualities are not recorded, but no much larger clone differs from it by a single base.

From the cysteine up to the phenylalanine, the CDR3 has a length of 14 residues. Here the CDR3 DNA is all that survives: 42 bases in frame from base 1. Relative to germline, V is missing 6 bases and J is missing 8 bases, with 11 bases of the junction outside any gene match. Reading the germline V gene (reference sequence) gives CDR1 LGHDT and CDR2 YNNKEL. The library was obtained by the immunoSEQ multiplex PCR assay. DNA from the CD4+ T cells that had been cultured and isolated underwent TCR beta CDR3 sequencing. On the authors' methods: The analysis removed non-productive TCR sequences, trimmed reads to the CDR3 region, and retained only CDR3s that were 7 or more amino acids long. The MANAFEST web app was used to identify antigen-specific clonotypes by comparing expansion in peptide wells with expansion in reference cultures. To be called positive, a clone needed expansion at FDR<0.05 compared with the reference and with all other wells, an odds ratio greater than 5, and a frequency greater than 0.1% in two replicate wells. Clonotypes significantly expanded in SARS-CoV-2 spike wells and in at least one common cold coronavirus spike condition were defined as cross-reactive. CDR3 similarity was assessed by Levenshtein distance with the stringdist R package, and unrooted trees were built with ape in R 3.6.1. TCRdb took over this immuneACCESS table, retaining in-frame rearrangements with V and J assigned. Such tables are incomplete; in checked studies, under half of the missing clones stem from an unresolved V gene, and the remainder is unexplained. The V and J calls and clone size come from that table; D and trimming were worked out from the DNA. The sample records about 46,000 clones, about 74% of which are singletons. The ten biggest clones cover about 16% of the sample.

In the ViraFEST assay, PBMC were stimulated with viral peptide pools, and antigen-specific CD4+ T cell clonotypes were then identified by expansion using TCR sequencing. After less than 13 days of culture, CD4+ T cells were isolated with the EasySep CD4+ T cell isolation kit. Participants received two doses of either the BNT162b2 or the mRNA-1273 mRNA SARS-CoV-2 vaccine. The absence of prior SARS-CoV-2 infection in healthy vaccine recipients was confirmed by negative nucleocapsid antibodies before and after vaccination. About 2.2 million PBMC per well were cultured in IMDM with around 5.3% human AB serum, 10 IU/ml IL-2 and gentamicin, plus 10 ug/ml peptides. On days 3 and 7, half of the culture medium was replaced with fresh IL-2-containing medium. Unless noted otherwise, every peptide stimulation condition was grown in triplicate wells. PBMC were separated from whole blood using Ficoll-Paque Plus gradient centrifugation and were then either cryopreserved at -140C or used fresh. The overlapping peptide pools covered the spike proteins of SARS-CoV-2 and of the common cold coronaviruses HCoV-NL63, HCoV-OC43 and HCoV-229E. The QIAamp micro DNA kit was used to extract genomic DNA from the cultured CD4+ T cells.

Overall study results and their limits: Both infection-induced and vaccine-induced clones contracted markedly at late post-vaccination timepoints, which is consistent with waning T cell responses. In healthy vaccine recipients, vaccine-induced clones were almost all SARS-CoV-2 mono-reactive, with only 1 of 255 being cross-reactive with common cold coronaviruses. The study was limited by a small number of convalescent patients and lacked early post-infection timepoints.

This receptor was taken from a human donor who received a COVID-19 vaccine. The chain couples TRBV3-1 (or the pseudogene TRBV3-2) to TRBJ1-2, and 8 junction bases match TRBD1. Sequencing was performed on CD4+ T cells from PBMCs cultured with HCoV-OC43 spike peptides, taken after COVID-19 vaccination. This specimen's cell subset or site label, per the study, means: HCoV-OC43 spike overlapping peptide pool stimulation. The bases are TGTGCCAGCAGTGATGGGCAGGGGGCAGGCGGCTACACCTTC. It translates to CASSDGQGAGGYTF.